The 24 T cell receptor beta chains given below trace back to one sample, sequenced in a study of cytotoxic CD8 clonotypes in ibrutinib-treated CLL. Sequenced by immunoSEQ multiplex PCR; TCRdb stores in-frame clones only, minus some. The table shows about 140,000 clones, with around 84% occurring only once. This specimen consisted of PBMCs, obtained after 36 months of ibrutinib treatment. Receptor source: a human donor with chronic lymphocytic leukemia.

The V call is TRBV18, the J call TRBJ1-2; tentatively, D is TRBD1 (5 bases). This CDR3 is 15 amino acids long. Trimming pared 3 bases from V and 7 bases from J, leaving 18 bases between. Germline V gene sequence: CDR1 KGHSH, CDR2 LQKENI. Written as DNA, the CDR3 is TGTGCCAGCTCACCCAGGACATCGCAAGGCGGTGGCTACACCTTC. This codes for CASSPRTSQGGGYTF.

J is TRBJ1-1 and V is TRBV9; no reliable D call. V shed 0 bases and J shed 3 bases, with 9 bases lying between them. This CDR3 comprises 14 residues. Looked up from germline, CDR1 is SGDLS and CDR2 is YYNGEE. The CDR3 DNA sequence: TGTGCCAGCAGCGTAGTTTATGGGGACACTGAAGCTTTCTTT. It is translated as CASSVVYGDTEAFF.

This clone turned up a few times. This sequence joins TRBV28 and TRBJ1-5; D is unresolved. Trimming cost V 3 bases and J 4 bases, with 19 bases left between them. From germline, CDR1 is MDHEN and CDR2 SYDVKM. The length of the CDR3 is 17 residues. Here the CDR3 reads CASSFINLRLANQPQHF. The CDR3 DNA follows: TGTGCCAGCAGTTTTATCAACCTCCGTCTAGCAAATCAGCCCCAGCATTTT.

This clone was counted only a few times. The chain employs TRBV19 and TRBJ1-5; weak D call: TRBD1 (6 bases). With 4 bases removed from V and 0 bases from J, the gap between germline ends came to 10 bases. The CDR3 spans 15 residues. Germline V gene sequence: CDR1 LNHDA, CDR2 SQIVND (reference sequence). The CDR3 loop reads CASSRTAYSNQPQHF. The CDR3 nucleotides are TGTGCCAGTAGTAGGACAGCTTATAGCAATCAGCCCCAGCATTTT.

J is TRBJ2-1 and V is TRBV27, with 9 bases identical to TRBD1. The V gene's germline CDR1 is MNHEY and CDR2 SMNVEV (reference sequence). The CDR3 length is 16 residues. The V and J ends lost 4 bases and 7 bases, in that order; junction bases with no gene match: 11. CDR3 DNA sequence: TGTGCCAGCAGTTCCTACACCGGGACAGGGATAAATGAGCAGTTCTTC. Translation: CASSSYTGTGINEQFF.

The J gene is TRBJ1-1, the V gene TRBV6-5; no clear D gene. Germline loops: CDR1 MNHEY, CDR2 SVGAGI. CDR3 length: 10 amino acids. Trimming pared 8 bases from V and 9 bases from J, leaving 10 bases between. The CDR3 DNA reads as TGTGCCAGCGCGAGACTAAAAGCTTTCTTT. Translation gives CASARLKAFF.

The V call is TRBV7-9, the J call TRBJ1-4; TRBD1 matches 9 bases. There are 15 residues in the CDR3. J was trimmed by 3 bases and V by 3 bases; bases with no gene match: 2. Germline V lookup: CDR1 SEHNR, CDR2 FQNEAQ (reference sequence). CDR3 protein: CASSFGTGPNEKLFF. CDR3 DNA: TGTGCCAGCAGCTTTGGGACAGGGCCTAATGAAAAACTGTTTTTT.

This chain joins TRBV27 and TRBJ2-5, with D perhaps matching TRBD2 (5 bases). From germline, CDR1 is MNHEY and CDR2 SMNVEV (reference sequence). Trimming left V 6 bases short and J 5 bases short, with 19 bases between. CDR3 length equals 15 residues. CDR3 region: CASSPVTTHGETQYF. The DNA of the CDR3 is TGTGCCAGCAGCCCAGTGACTACCCATGGGGAGACCCAGTACTTC.

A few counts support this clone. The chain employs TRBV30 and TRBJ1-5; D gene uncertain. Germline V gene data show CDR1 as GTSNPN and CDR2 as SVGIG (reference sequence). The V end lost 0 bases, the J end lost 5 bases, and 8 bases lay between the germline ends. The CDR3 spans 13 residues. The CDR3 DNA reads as TGTGCCTGGAGTGTAATTGGGGATCAGCCCCAGCATTTT. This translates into CAWSVIGDQPQHF.

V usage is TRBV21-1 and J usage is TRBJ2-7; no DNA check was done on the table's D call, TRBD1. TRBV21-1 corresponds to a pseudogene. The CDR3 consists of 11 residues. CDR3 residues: CASSKGDRGNF. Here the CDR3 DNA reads TGTGCCAGCAGCAAAGGGGACAGAGGGAACTTC.

The CDR3 bases are TGTGCCAGCAGCCTTGGACTAGCGGAATACGAGCAGTACTTC. It codes for CASSLGLAEYEQYF. The genes are TRBV7-9 and TRBJ2-7; 10 bases line up with TRBD2. J gave up 4 bases and V 5 bases, and 5 bases lay outside the gene matches. CDR1 is SEHNR and CDR2 is FQNEAQ in the germline V gene (reference sequence). The CDR3 covers 14 residues.

The CDR3 sequence: CASSQEGRGRGGYTF. CDR3 DNA: TGTGCCAGCAGCCAAGAGGGCAGGGGGCGTGGTGGCTACACCTTC. The chain is built from TRBV4-2 and TRBJ1-2, with 8 bases identical to TRBD1. The CDR3 has 15 residues. Germline V gene lookup returns CDR1 LGHNA and CDR2 YNFKEQ. With V trimmed by 0 bases and J by 7 bases, 7 bases remained unmatched.

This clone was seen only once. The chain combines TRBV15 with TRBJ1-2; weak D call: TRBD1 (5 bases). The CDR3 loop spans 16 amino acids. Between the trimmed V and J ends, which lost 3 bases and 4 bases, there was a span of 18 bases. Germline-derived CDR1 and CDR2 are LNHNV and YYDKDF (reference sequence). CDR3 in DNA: TGTGCCACCAGCAGGGATCCCGGGACGGCCATCTATGGCTACACCTTC. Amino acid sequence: CATSRDPGTAIYGYTF. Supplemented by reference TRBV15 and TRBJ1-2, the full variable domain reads DAMVIQNPRYQVTQFGKPVTLSCSQTLNHNVMYWYQQKSSQAPKLLFHYYDKDFNNEADTPDNFQSRRPNTSFCFLDIRSPGLGDTAMYLCATSRDPGTAIYGYTFGSGTRLTVV.

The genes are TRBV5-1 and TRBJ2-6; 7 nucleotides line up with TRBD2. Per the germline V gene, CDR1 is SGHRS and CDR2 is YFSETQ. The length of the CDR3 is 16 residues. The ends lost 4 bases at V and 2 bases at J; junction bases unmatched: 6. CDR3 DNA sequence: TGCGCCAGCAGCCTGAGCGGGGCTGCTGGGGCCAACGTCCTGACTTTC. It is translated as CASSLSGAAGANVLTF.

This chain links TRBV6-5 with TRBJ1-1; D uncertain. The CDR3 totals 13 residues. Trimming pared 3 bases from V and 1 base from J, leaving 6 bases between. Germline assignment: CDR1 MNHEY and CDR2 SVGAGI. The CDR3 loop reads CASSYAGNTEAFF. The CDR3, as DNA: TGTGCCAGCAGTTATGCAGGGAACACTGAAGCTTTCTTT.

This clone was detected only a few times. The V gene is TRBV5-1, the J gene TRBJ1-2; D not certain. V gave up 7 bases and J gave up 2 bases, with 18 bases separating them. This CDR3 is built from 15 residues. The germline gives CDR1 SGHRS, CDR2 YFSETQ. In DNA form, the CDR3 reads TGCGCCAGCCGCCCCGCAATTAGCGAAAACTATGGCTACACCTTC. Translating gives CASRPAISENYGYTF.

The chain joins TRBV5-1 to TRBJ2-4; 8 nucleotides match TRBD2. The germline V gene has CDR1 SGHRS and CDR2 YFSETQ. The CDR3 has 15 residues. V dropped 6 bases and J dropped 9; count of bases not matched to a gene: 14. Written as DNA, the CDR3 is TGCGCCAGCACCCTAGGACTAGCCGGAGTGTCCATTCAGTACTTC. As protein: CASTLGLAGVSIQYF. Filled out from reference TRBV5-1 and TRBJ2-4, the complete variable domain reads KAGVTQTPRYLIKTRGQQVTLSCSPISGHRSVSWYQQTPGQGLQFLFEYFSETQRNKGNFPGRFSGRQFSNSRSEMNVSTLELGDSALYLCASTLGLAGVSIQYFGAGTRLSVL.

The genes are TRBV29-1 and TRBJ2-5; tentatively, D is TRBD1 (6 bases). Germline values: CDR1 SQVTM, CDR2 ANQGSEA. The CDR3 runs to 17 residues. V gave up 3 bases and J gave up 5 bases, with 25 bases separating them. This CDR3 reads CSVDQYPRGSVEETQYF. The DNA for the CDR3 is TGCAGCGTTGACCAGTACCCAAGGGGGAGTGTGGAGGAGACCCAGTACTTC.

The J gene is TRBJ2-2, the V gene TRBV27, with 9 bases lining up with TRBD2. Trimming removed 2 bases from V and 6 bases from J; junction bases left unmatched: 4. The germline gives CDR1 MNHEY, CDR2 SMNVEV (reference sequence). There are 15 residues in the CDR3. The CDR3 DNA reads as TGTGCCAGCAGTTTAGGCGGGAGGGCCCCCGGGGAGCTGTTTTTT. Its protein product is CASSLGGRAPGELFF.

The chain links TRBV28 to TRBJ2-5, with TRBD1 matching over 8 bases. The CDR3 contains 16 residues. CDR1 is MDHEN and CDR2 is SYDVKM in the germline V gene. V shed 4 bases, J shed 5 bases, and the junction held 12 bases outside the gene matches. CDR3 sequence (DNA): TGTGCCAGCAGTTCCCGCAGGTCAGGGGGCCGGGAGACCCAGTACTTC. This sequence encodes CASSSRRSGGRETQYF.

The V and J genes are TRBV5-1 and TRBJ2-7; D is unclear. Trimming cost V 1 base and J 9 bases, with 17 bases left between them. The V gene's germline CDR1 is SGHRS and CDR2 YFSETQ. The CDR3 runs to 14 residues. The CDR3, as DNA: TGCGCCAGCAGCTTGCAGGAGAGTTACGAGCGGCAGTACTTC. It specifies CASSLQESYERQYF.

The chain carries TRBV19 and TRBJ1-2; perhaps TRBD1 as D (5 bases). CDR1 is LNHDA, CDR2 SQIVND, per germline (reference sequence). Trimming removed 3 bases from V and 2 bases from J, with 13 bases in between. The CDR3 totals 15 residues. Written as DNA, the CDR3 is TGTGCCAGTAGTATTGGGGGACTGTCCAACTATGGCTACACCTTC. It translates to CASSIGGLSNYGYTF.

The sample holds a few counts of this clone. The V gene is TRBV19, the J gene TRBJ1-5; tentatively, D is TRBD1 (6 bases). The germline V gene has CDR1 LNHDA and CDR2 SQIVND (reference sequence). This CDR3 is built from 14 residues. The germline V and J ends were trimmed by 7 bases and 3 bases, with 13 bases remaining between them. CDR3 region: CASTPRGPNQPQHF. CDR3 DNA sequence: TGTGCCAGTACGCCCAGGGGACCCAATCAGCCCCAGCATTTT.

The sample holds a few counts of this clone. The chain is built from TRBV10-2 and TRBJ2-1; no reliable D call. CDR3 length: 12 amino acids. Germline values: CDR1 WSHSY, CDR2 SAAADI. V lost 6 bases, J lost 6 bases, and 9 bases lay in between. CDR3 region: CASSPFGNEQFF. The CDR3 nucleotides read TGCGCCAGCAGCCCCTTCGGCAATGAGCAGTTCTTC.